This record concerns one TCR beta chain sequence. This clone has just a few counts. The target of this receptor is not known. Base qualities are missing; no much larger clone stands one base away. A single peripheral blood draw of about 120 mL on average was collected from each donor into heparinised tubes. Naive, central memory, regulatory and stem cell-like memory CD4+ T cells were sorted on a BD FACSAria II using a panel including CD45RO, CCR7, CD25, CD127, CD95 and CD27. Purity was above 95% for every sorted population. PBMCs were separated immediately by Lymphoprep density gradient centrifugation and were stained directly, without being cultured. So that batch effects would be minimized, each experiment stained and sorted samples in pairs, pairing one healthy donor with one patient. The data are from a study of beta chain features in type 1 diabetes (dated by TCRdb to about 2018). For the study in its entirety: No differences in mean age, gender distribution, total cell number or subset yield were found between patients and healthy donors. A total of under 120,000,000 sorted cells were examined across all samples, and RNA yield correlated strongly with the number of cells per subset. In the study, recently diagnosed type 1 diabetes patients and matched healthy donors were compared on the TCRB repertoires of their sorted circulating CD4+ T cell subsets. Naive and central memory subsets were obtained from all 30 or so donors, but regulatory and stem cell-like memory subsets were isolated from only 8 patients and about 8 healthy donors.

The entire isolated RNA was reverse transcribed using the High Capacity cDNA Reverse Transcription Kit, and thus expressed TCRB transcripts were sequenced. Deep immunoSEQ sequencing was performed on naive, central memory and regulatory T cell samples, with an average of roughly 3.5 million total reads per sample. Sorted cells were lysed in RLT buffer and RNA was extracted with DNase-treated RNeasy Micro or Mini kits, depending on cell number. Each cell subset was processed separately to prevent cross-contamination, with patient and healthy donor samples processed together. TCRB sequences were amplified from cDNA with the immunoSEQ multiplex PCR, producing 87-bp fragments spanning the CDR3 region. Sequencing of the amplicons was performed on the Illumina HiSeq platform. From the authors' description of their analysis: Synthetic template baselines were used to correct PCR bias computationally, reads within Hamming distance 2 were collapsed, and singletons that could not be merged were discarded. Reads were aligned to IMGT to assign V, D and J genes, CDR3 length, and insertions or deletions at six rearrangement sites. Clonotype counts were normalized to sorted cell number within each subset before computing true diversity and Gini coefficients with the tcR R package. The overlap coefficient, calculated on TCRB nucleotide sequences, was used to quantify repertoire sharing. Entries here come from immuneACCESS through TCRdb and include only in-frame sequences with V and J called. Some clones fail to appear in such tables; in the studies checked, an unresolved V gene covers under half of the shortfall, and the cause of the remainder is unknown. V and J calls and clone size come straight from that table; D and trimming were deduced from the DNA. Across this sample there are 310,000 or so clones, with roughly 9% seen only once. In total, the top ten clones hold around 1% of the sample.

CDR1 is given as SGHTA and CDR2 as FQGNSA, both from the germline V gene. The CDR3 goes from the cysteine to the phenylalanine over 13 residues. Only the CDR3 DNA is retained, 39 bases long and in frame from the first base. V is cut back by 1 base and J by 14 bases, with 8 bases in the junction unmatched. Overall study results and their limits: Because the HLA sub-analyses included only small numbers of individuals, any influence of HLA type on TCRB rearrangement was left unresolved. At VDJ recombination sites, type 1 diabetes patients had fewer insertions and more deleted nucleotides, which implies abnormalities in thymic rearrangement. PCR might favor shorter templates, but patient and control samples were amplified and corrected together, so any skew would affect both groups equally. Sequencing cDNA rather than genomic DNA could over-represent highly expressing activated cells, although activation and CD3 levels did not differ between groups. A moderate but significant shortening of TCRB CDR3 length was observed in type 1 diabetes patients in all four CD4+ subsets. The naive, central memory and regulatory TCRB repertoires appeared to resemble one another more closely among patients than among healthy donors.

Here the chain combines TRBV7-2 and TRBJ1-1; 9 bases in the junction line up with TRBD1. The source is a man younger than 45 with type 1 diabetes. The sequencing input was central memory CD4+ T cells from blood. CDR3 loop: CASSLDRGREGFF. The DNA reads TGTGCCAGCAGCTTAGACAGGGGGCGTGAGGGGTTCTTT.